The clone carrying this TCR beta chain was seen once. The data derive from a study of blood T cells in healthy people across ages. The authors ran a second PCR of roughly 6 to 12 cycles using a sample-barcoded 5' primer and a J-beta primer mix. One entry per CDR3 protein results from TCRdb running MiXCR on the 5' RACE reads. There are fewer than 950,000 distinct CDR3 sequences in the sample; about 55% occur only once, and about 42% lies in the top ten. This CDR3 is 14 amino acids long. Germline-derived CDR1 and CDR2 are DFQATT and SNEGSKA (reference sequence). Trimming took 5 bases from V and 7 from J; bases not matched to a gene: 8.

The chain combines TRBV20-1 with TRBJ2-7, with TRBD2 identical over 13 bases. The sequence derives from a man aged 80 or over in good health. Material for sequencing was blood. The CDR3 is CSARLAGGSWEQYF. CDR3 DNA: TGCAGTGCTCGACTAGCGGGAGGTTCATGGGAGCAGTACTTC.